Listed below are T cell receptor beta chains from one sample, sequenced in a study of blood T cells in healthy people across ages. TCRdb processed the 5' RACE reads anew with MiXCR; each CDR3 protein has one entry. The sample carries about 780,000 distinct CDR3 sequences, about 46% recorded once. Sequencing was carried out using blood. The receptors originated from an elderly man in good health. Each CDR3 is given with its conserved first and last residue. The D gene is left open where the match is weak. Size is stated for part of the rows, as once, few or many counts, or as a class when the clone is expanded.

cdr3_aa: CSVGRSYNEQYF
cdr3_nt: TGCAGCGTTGGCCGCTCCTACAATGAGCAGTACTTC
v_call: TRBV29-1
d_call: .
j_call: TRBJ2-7
clone_size: .

cdr3_aa: CASSLMGEREETQYF
cdr3_nt: TGTGCCAGCAGCCTAATGGGGGAGAGGGAGGAGACCCAGTACTTC
v_call: TRBV7-8
d_call: .
j_call: TRBJ2-5
clone_size: .

cdr3_aa: CASSPLAGPDTQYF
cdr3_nt: TGTGCCAGCAGCCCATTAGCGGGACCAGATACGCAGTATTTT
v_call: TRBV9
d_call: TRBD2
j_call: TRBJ2-3
clone_size: .

cdr3_aa: CSATGTSGIVYNEQFF
cdr3_nt: TGCAGTGCTACCGGGACTAGCGGGATCGTGTACAATGAGCAGTTCTTC
v_call: TRBV20-1
d_call: TRBD2
j_call: TRBJ2-1
clone_size: .

cdr3_aa: CASTGASGVTDTQYF
cdr3_nt: TGTGCCAGCACGGGGGCTAGCGGGGTGACAGATACGCAGTATTTT
v_call: TRBV2
d_call: TRBD2
j_call: TRBJ2-3
clone_size: .

cdr3_aa: CASSSTHGRAPEQYF
cdr3_nt: TGTGCCAGCAGTTCGACTCACGGGAGGGCTCCCGAGCAGTACTTC
v_call: TRBV12-3/TRBV12-4
d_call: TRBD2
j_call: TRBJ2-7
clone_size: .

cdr3_aa: CAIGGGGPNTEAFF
cdr3_nt: TGTGCCATCGGGGGTGGTGGACCGAACACTGAAGCTTTCTTT
v_call: TRBV10-3
d_call: .
j_call: TRBJ1-1
clone_size: many

cdr3_aa: CASSMGRDTEAFF
cdr3_nt: TGTGCCAGTAGTATGGGTAGGGACACTGAAGCTTTCTTT
v_call: TRBV19
d_call: .
j_call: TRBJ1-1
clone_size: .

cdr3_aa: CASSSYRGGGNQPQHF
cdr3_nt: TGTGCCAGCAGCTCTTACAGGGGTGGAGGCAATCAGCCCCAGCATTTT
v_call: TRBV5-6
d_call: TRBD1
j_call: TRBJ1-5
clone_size: few

cdr3_aa: CASSFGGRDTEAFF
cdr3_nt: TGTGCCAGCAGTTTTGGAGGGAGAGACACTGAAGCTTTCTTT
v_call: TRBV27
d_call: .
j_call: TRBJ1-1
clone_size: .

cdr3_aa: CASSLEGSGRNEQYF
cdr3_nt: TGCGCCAGCAGCTTGGAGGGTAGCGGGAGAAATGAGCAGTACTTC
v_call: TRBV5-1
d_call: TRBD2
j_call: TRBJ2-7
clone_size: .

cdr3_aa: CASSRLTDPSLRDNEQFF
cdr3_nt: TGTGCCAGCAGTAGATTGACAGACCCAAGTCTCCGGGACAATGAGCAGTTCTTC
v_call: TRBV6-1
d_call: .
j_call: TRBJ2-1
clone_size: few

cdr3_aa: CASSPPTGPNSGNTIYF
cdr3_nt: TGTGCCAGCTCACCACCGACGGGACCCAACTCTGGAAACACCATATATTTT
v_call: TRBV18
d_call: .
j_call: TRBJ1-3
clone_size: .

cdr3_aa: CASRGPGDTQYF
cdr3_nt: TGTGCCAGCAGAGGGCCGGGCGATACGCAGTATTTT
v_call: TRBV25-1
d_call: .
j_call: TRBJ2-3
clone_size: .

cdr3_aa: CASIARVGVNEQFF
cdr3_nt: TGTGCCAGCATAGCGAGAGTCGGAGTCAATGAGCAGTTCTTC
v_call: TRBV12-3/TRBV12-4
d_call: .
j_call: TRBJ2-1
clone_size: .

cdr3_aa: CASSPLGTSSYEQYF
cdr3_nt: TGTGCCAGCAGCCCACTAGGGACTAGTTCCTACGAGCAGTACTTC
v_call: TRBV7-2
d_call: TRBD2
j_call: TRBJ2-7
clone_size: few

cdr3_aa: CASSTDRGGTQYF
cdr3_nt: TGTGCCAGCAGCACGGACAGGGGAGGTACGCAGTATTTT
v_call: TRBV3-1
d_call: TRBD1
j_call: TRBJ2-3
clone_size: .

cdr3_aa: CASSSGTGSPTDTQYF
cdr3_nt: TGCGCCAGCAGCTCAGGGACAGGGTCCCCCACAGATACGCAGTATTTT
v_call: TRBV5-1
d_call: TRBD1
j_call: TRBJ2-3
clone_size: .

cdr3_aa: CASSRRDRVYETQYF
cdr3_nt: TGTGCCAGCAGTCGCCGGGACAGGGTATACGAGACCCAGTACTTC
v_call: TRBV7-9
d_call: TRBD1
j_call: TRBJ2-5
clone_size: many

cdr3_aa: CASSKAPSGEAQETRYF
cdr3_nt: TGTGCCAGCAGCAAGGCCCCTAGCGGGGAAGCGCAGGAGACCCGGTACTTC
v_call: TRBV21-1
d_call: .
j_call: TRBJ2-7
clone_size: once

cdr3_aa: CASSHRTADTQYF
cdr3_nt: TGCGCCAGCAGCCATCGGACAGCAGATACGCAGTATTTT
v_call: TRBV5-1
d_call: .
j_call: TRBJ2-3
clone_size: .

cdr3_aa: CAINHGDSYEQYF
cdr3_nt: TGTGCCATCAACCATGGAGACTCCTACGAGCAGTACTTC
v_call: TRBV10-3
d_call: .
j_call: TRBJ2-7
clone_size: few

cdr3_aa: CSARESPYESYEQYF
cdr3_nt: TGCAGTGCTAGAGAAAGCCCCTACGAATCCTACGAGCAGTACTTC
v_call: TRBV20-1
d_call: .
j_call: TRBJ2-7
clone_size: once

cdr3_aa: CSARAGTGAQPQHF
cdr3_nt: TGCAGTGCTAGAGCCGGAACAGGGGCACAGCCCCAGCATTTT
v_call: TRBV20-1
d_call: TRBD1
j_call: TRBJ1-5
clone_size: .

cdr3_aa: CASSPGQSPEQYF
cdr3_nt: TGCGCCAGCAGCCCAGGACAGTCCCCCGAGCAGTACTTC
v_call: TRBV5-1
d_call: .
j_call: TRBJ2-7
clone_size: .

cdr3_aa: CSVGQGDTGELFF
cdr3_nt: TGCAGCGTCGGACAGGGCGACACCGGGGAGCTGTTTTTT
v_call: TRBV29-1
d_call: TRBD1
j_call: TRBJ2-2
clone_size: .

cdr3_aa: CSASSGGRAKNIQYF
cdr3_nt: TGCAGTGCTAGCTCCGGGGGCAGGGCCAAAAACATTCAGTACTTC
v_call: TRBV20-1
d_call: .
j_call: TRBJ2-4
clone_size: few

cdr3_aa: CASISDTSGSTGELFF
cdr3_nt: TGTGCCAGCATCTCGGATACTAGCGGGAGTACCGGGGAGCTGTTTTTT
v_call: TRBV12-3/TRBV12-4
d_call: TRBD2
j_call: TRBJ2-2
clone_size: .

cdr3_aa: CASSKDRVQPQHF
cdr3_nt: TGTGCCAGCAGCAAAGACAGGGTTCAGCCCCAGCATTTT
v_call: TRBV7-8
d_call: TRBD1
j_call: TRBJ1-5
clone_size: .

cdr3_aa: CSALPGTSGYEQYF
cdr3_nt: TGCAGTGCTCTCCCCGGGACTAGCGGGTACGAGCAGTACTTC
v_call: TRBV20-1
d_call: TRBD2
j_call: TRBJ2-7
clone_size: once

cdr3_aa: CASSEIPPTTSGTQYF
cdr3_nt: TGTGCCAGCAGTGAAATTCCCCCGACTACTTCGGGGACCCAGTACTTC
v_call: TRBV2
d_call: .
j_call: TRBJ2-5
clone_size: few

cdr3_aa: CASSLGLAGHSTDTQYF
cdr3_nt: TGTGCCAGCAGCTTAGGACTAGCGGGACATAGCACAGATACGCAGTATTTT
v_call: TRBV7-9
d_call: TRBD2
j_call: TRBJ2-3
clone_size: .

cdr3_aa: CASSQMADATNEKLFF
cdr3_nt: TGCGCCAGCAGCCAAATGGCAGACGCAACTAATGAAAAACTGTTTTTT
v_call: TRBV4-1
d_call: .
j_call: TRBJ1-4
clone_size: .

cdr3_aa: CSVERGGQSIQYF
cdr3_nt: TGCAGCGTTGAAAGGGGGGGGCAAAGCATTCAGTACTTC
v_call: TRBV29-1
d_call: .
j_call: TRBJ2-4
clone_size: .

cdr3_aa: CSARDPGGQGKGNEQFF
cdr3_nt: TGCAGTGCTAGAGATCCGGGTGGACAGGGTAAGGGAAATGAGCAGTTCTTC
v_call: TRBV20-1
d_call: TRBD1
j_call: TRBJ2-1
clone_size: .

cdr3_aa: CASSSAGRSAEAFF
cdr3_nt: TGTGCCAGCAGCTCAGCCGGGCGTAGCGCTGAAGCTTTCTTC
v_call: TRBV27
d_call: .
j_call: TRBJ1-1
clone_size: .

cdr3_aa: CASSLAGGPPNTQYF
cdr3_nt: TGCGCCAGCAGCTTGGCCGGGGGACCTCCCAATACGCAGTATTTT
v_call: TRBV5-1
d_call: .
j_call: TRBJ2-3
clone_size: once

cdr3_aa: CASSLIGRPLDTQYF
cdr3_nt: TGTGCCAGCAGTTTAATCGGGAGGCCTTTAGATACGCAGTATTTT
v_call: TRBV28
d_call: TRBD2
j_call: TRBJ2-3
clone_size: .

cdr3_aa: CASSTPGQGASGTDTQYF
cdr3_nt: TGTGCCAGTAGTACCCCGGGACAGGGGGCTTCTGGGACAGATACGCAGTATTTT
v_call: TRBV19
d_call: TRBD1
j_call: TRBJ2-3
clone_size: .

cdr3_aa: CASSLTPGTGGNNEQFF
cdr3_nt: TGTGCCAGCAGTTTAACTCCCGGGACAGGGGGTAACAATGAGCAGTTCTTC
v_call: TRBV27
d_call: TRBD1
j_call: TRBJ2-1
clone_size: few

cdr3_aa: CAGSPGQVNEQFF
cdr3_nt: TGTGCCGGCTCACCGGGACAGGTCAATGAGCAGTTCTTC
v_call: TRBV18
d_call: TRBD1
j_call: TRBJ2-1
clone_size: .

cdr3_aa: CASSLVQDRGPRVNSPLHF
cdr3_nt: TGTGCCAGCAGCTTAGTGCAGGACAGGGGACCGCGCGTTAATTCACCCCTCCACTTT
v_call: TRBV7-2
d_call: TRBD1
j_call: TRBJ1-6
clone_size: .

cdr3_aa: CASEAGTGDTDTQYF
cdr3_nt: TGTGCCAGCGAGGCCGGGACAGGGGATACAGATACGCAGTATTTT
v_call: TRBV4-2
d_call: TRBD1
j_call: TRBJ2-3
clone_size: .

cdr3_aa: CASSITSAGGWITDTQYF
cdr3_nt: TGTGCCAGTAGTATAACGTCAGCGGGAGGATGGATCACAGATACGCAGTATTTT
v_call: TRBV19
d_call: TRBD2
j_call: TRBJ2-3
clone_size: .

cdr3_aa: CASSARGGYGYTF
cdr3_nt: TGTGCCAGCAGTGCGCGGGGCGGGTATGGCTACACCTTC
v_call: TRBV25-1
d_call: .
j_call: TRBJ1-2
clone_size: few

cdr3_aa: CASIQGMAKNIQYF
cdr3_nt: TGTGCCAGCATTCAGGGAATGGCCAAAAACATTCAGTACTTC
v_call: TRBV6-2/TRBV6-3
d_call: .
j_call: TRBJ2-4
clone_size: few

cdr3_aa: CASSPRGKGGQETQYF
cdr3_nt: TGTGCCAGCAGCCCCCGTGGGAAGGGGGGCCAAGAGACCCAGTACTTC
v_call: TRBV14
d_call: .
j_call: TRBJ2-5
clone_size: few

cdr3_aa: CSATKAGASNTEAFF
cdr3_nt: TGCAGTGCTACTAAAGCAGGGGCCTCAAACACTGAAGCTTTCTTT
v_call: TRBV20-1
d_call: .
j_call: TRBJ1-1
clone_size: few

cdr3_aa: CSAHRGTVQETQFF
cdr3_nt: TGCAGTGCTCACAGGGGGACAGTACAAGAGACCCAGTTCTTC
v_call: TRBV20-1
d_call: TRBD1
j_call: TRBJ2-1
clone_size: .

cdr3_aa: CSALIRDREDEQYF
cdr3_nt: TGCAGTGCCTTAATCCGGGACAGGGAAGACGAGCAGTACTTC
v_call: TRBV20-1
d_call: TRBD1
j_call: TRBJ2-7
clone_size: .

cdr3_aa: CSVVDGNQPQHF
cdr3_nt: TGCAGCGTTGTGGACGGGAATCAGCCCCAGCATTTT
v_call: TRBV29-1
d_call: .
j_call: TRBJ1-5
clone_size: .

cdr3_aa: CASSLSFDPNEQYF
cdr3_nt: TGTGCCAGCAGTTTATCGTTCGATCCCAATGAGCAGTACTTC
v_call: TRBV27
d_call: .
j_call: TRBJ2-5
clone_size: .

cdr3_aa: CASSLYEGTEAFF
cdr3_nt: TGTGCCAGCAGTTTGTACGAGGGCACTGAAGCTTTCTTT
v_call: TRBV12-3/TRBV12-4
d_call: .
j_call: TRBJ1-1
clone_size: few

cdr3_aa: CASSVDQPGELFF
cdr3_nt: TGTGCCAGCAGCGTAGACCAGCCCGGGGAGCTGTTTTTT
v_call: TRBV7-2
d_call: .
j_call: TRBJ2-2
clone_size: once